The 3 T cell receptor beta chains presented below share a single source sample, sequenced in a study of blood T cell repertoires in COVID-19. Repertoires were generated with immunoSEQ multiplex PCR, while TCRdb's copy carries only in-frame clones and drops some. This sample has about 150,000 clones, with approximately 86% found just once. The specimen sequenced was peripheral blood. These receptors all stem from a man aged 65 to 85 with acute or convalescent COVID-19.

The chain employs TRBV6-2 or TRBV6-3 and TRBJ1-4, with 10 bases aligning to TRBD1. This CDR3 comprises 15 residues. V lost 5 bases to trimming and J lost 5 bases; unmatched junction nucleotides: 5. Germline CDR1 reads MNHEY; CDR2 reads SVGEGT. The CDR3 bases are TGTGCCAGCAGTCCCCGGGGACAGGGGAATGAAAAACTGTTTTTT. It encodes CASSPRGQGNEKLFF.

CDR3 sequence (DNA): TGTGCCAGTAGTGGCACGACAGGGAATCAGCCCCAGCATTTT. This encodes CASSGTTGNQPQHF. The chain combines TRBV19 with TRBJ1-5; TRBD1 aligns across 7 bases. CDR3 length: 14 amino acids. Germline V gene sequence: CDR1 LNHDA, CDR2 SQIVND (reference sequence). The V segment lost 5 bases and the J segment 4 bases; nucleotides outside the gene matches: 5.

This clone has only one observation. The rearrangement joins TRBV3-1 (or the pseudogene TRBV3-2) to TRBJ2-7; a weak D match, TRBD2 (6 bases). CDR1 and CDR2 (germline): LGHDT, YNNKEL (reference sequence). The ends were cut back, 4 bases at V and 5 bases at J, with 18 bases in the middle. The CDR3 runs to 15 residues. The CDR3 sequence: CASSPRDSRGHEQYF. CDR3 coding DNA: TGTGCCAGCAGCCCCCGGGACTCCCGTGGGCACGAGCAGTACTTC.